The clone carrying this T cell receptor (beta chain) is a singleton in its sample. Participants' own reports of clinical history determined their cohort assignment. The study counted Cohort 3 donors as recovered given two negative PCRs, clearance, or symptom resolution. The data stem from a study of blood T cell repertoires in COVID-19. Study in general: Sample material is recorded as cDNA or gDNA derived from T cells, B-cell-depleted T cells, or PBMCs.

Germline CDR1 MNHEY, CDR2 SMNVEV (reference sequence). The length of the CDR3 is 16 residues. V dropped 1 base and J dropped 2 bases, with 14 bases sitting between them. Only in-frame clones appear in the TCRdb table, and some are missing; sequencing was by immunoSEQ multiplex PCR. The table lists approximately 220,000 clones, about 88% of them singletons, with roughly 2.7% in the top ten. Sequences were obtained from PBMCs or T cells enriched from blood (not recorded which). The gene calls are TRBV27 and TRBJ1-2; no definite D call. The clonotype was recovered from a woman in her twenties or thirties who had recovered from COVID-19. The CDR3 DNA sequence: TGTGCCAGCAGTTTATTTTCCGGGGTCTTCAACTATGGCTACACCTTC. This encodes CASSLFSGVFNYGYTF.